This T cell receptor beta chain was sequenced for a study of blood T cell repertoires in COVID-19. The CDR3 length is 18 residues. The V end was cut by 0 bases, the J end by 5 bases, with 19 bases between. Germline V gene sequence: CDR1 LGHNA, CDR2 YNFKEQ. Data came from immunoSEQ multiplex PCR; TCRdb stores just in-frame clones and leaves some out. The sample consists of fewer than 250,000 clones, roughly four fifths of them appearing once. The receptor's source is a woman between 70 and 85 years old with acute or convalescent COVID-19. The chain combines TRBV4-2 with TRBJ2-2, with a possible D match to TRBD2 (7 bases). Sequenced input: peripheral blood. The DNA for the CDR3 is TGTGCCAGCAGCCAAGATAATATCGGGGGGCTTGGTACCGGGGAGCTGTTTTTT. This translates into CASSQDNIGGLGTGELFF.